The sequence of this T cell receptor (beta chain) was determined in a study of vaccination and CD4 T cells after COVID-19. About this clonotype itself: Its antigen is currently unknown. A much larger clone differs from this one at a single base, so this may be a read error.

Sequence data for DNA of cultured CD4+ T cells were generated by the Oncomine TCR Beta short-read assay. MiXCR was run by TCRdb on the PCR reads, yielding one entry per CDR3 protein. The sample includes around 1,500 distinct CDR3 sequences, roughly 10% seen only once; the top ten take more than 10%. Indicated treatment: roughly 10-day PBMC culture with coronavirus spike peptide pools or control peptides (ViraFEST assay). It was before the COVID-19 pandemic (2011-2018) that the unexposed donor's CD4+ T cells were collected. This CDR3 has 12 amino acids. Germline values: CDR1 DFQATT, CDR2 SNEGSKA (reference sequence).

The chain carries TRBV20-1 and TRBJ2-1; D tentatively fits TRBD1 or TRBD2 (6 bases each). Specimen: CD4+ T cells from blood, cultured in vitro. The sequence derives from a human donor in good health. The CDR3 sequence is CSRRGVDNGQFF. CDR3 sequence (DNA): TGCAGTAGGAGGGGGGTGGACAATGGGCAGTTCTTC.